Sequencing of this TCR beta chain was carried out in a study of cytomegalovirus exposure and HLA in healthy donors. Whole-study findings and limits: DRB1 showed the most TCR associations and HLA-C the fewest in a later analysis, as rates varied by HLA locus.

The CDR3 is 14 residues long. Per the germline V gene, CDR1 is SGHTA and CDR2 is FQGNSA. V shed 5 bases, J shed 4 bases, and the junction held 6 bases outside the gene matches. For this clone: Its specificity is not known.

Primers included in the PCR were 60 Vbeta and 13 Jbeta primers. The repertoire was sequenced with immunoSEQ multiplex PCR; TCRdb's copy has only in-frame clones and lacks some. There are 150,000 or so clones in the sample; 80% occur only once, and over 13% lies in the top ten. The sequencing sample was made of PBMCs. The sequence derives from a woman aged 40 to 50 in good health and CMV-seronegative. V gene TRBV7-2 combines with J gene TRBJ1-2, with TRBD1 matching over 8 bases. The CDR3 region has the DNA TGTGCCAGCAGCCTCGGACAGGGTGGCTATGGCTACACCTTC. It encodes CASSLGQGGYGYTF.